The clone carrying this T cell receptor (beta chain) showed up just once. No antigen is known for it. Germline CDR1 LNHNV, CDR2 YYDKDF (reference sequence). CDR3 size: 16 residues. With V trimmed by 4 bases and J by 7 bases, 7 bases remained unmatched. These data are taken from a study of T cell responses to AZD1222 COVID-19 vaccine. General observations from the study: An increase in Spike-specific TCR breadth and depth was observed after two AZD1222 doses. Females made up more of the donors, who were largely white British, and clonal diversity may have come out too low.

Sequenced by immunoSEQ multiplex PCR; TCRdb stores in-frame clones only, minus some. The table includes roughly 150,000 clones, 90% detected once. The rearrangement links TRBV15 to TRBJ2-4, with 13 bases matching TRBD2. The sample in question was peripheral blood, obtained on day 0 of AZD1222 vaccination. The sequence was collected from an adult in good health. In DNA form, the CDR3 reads TGTGCCACCAGCAAAAGCGGGACTAGCGGGATGAACATTCAGTACTTC. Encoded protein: CATSKSGTSGMNIQYF.